This is a list of T cell receptor beta chains from one sample in a study of cytomegalovirus exposure and HLA in healthy donors. Profiling relied on immunoSEQ multiplex PCR, and the TCRdb table lists in-frame clones only, not all of them. The repertoire table contains 50,000 to 60,000 clones. The sample was PBMCs. The receptors come from a male donor in good health and CMV-seronegative. The CDR3 runs from the conserved cysteine through the conserved F or W. A D gene is named only where the DNA matches it firmly.

d_call j_call v_call cdr3_nt cdr3_aa
TRBD2 TRBJ2-1 TRBV28 TGTGCCAGCACCCCCGGGACTAGGGACTACAATGAGCAGTTCTTC CASTPGTRDYNEQFF
NA TRBJ1-1 TRBV27 TGTGCCAGCAGTCCAGGGCCCACACGGACTGAAGCTTTCTTT CASSPGPTRTEAFF
NA TRBJ2-5 TRBV10-2 TGCGCCAGCAGTGAGTCGGGGGCGGGGACCCAGTACTTC CASSESGAGTQYF
TRBD2 TRBJ2-1 TRBV27 TGTGCCAGCAGGGGACTAGCGGGGGGTCCTCCAAGGAATGAGCAGTTCTTC CASRGLAGGPPRNEQFF
NA TRBJ2-7 TRBV7-9 TGTGCCAGCAGCCAACAGACCCTCTACGAGCAGTACTTC CASSQQTLYEQYF
NA TRBJ2-4 TRBV28 TGTGCCAGCAGCCCTCAGCTAGGCAAAAACATTCAGTACTTC CASSPQLGKNIQYF
TRBD2 TRBJ2-3 TRBV4-1 TGCGCCAGCAGCCAATCGCCCCTAGCGGGGGTAGCAGATACGCAGTATTTT CASSQSPLAGVADTQYF
TRBD2 TRBJ2-1 TRBV7-9 TGTGCCAGCAGCTTAGGGGATAGCGGGAGAAACAATGAGCAGTTCTTC CASSLGDSGRNNEQFF
TRBD1 TRBJ2-7 TRBV6-6 TGTGCCAGCAGTTACCGACCGGGACAGGGTAATGACGAGCAGTACTTC CASSYRPGQGNDEQYF
NA TRBJ2-1 TRBV19 TGTGCCAGTAGTATCGTAGGGCGGGCTGATTCCTACAATGAGCAGTTCTTC CASSIVGRADSYNEQFF
NA TRBJ2-1 TRBV19 TGTGCCAGTAGTCTATTCAGGGGTTCCGACAATGAGCAGTTCTTC CASSLFRGSDNEQFF